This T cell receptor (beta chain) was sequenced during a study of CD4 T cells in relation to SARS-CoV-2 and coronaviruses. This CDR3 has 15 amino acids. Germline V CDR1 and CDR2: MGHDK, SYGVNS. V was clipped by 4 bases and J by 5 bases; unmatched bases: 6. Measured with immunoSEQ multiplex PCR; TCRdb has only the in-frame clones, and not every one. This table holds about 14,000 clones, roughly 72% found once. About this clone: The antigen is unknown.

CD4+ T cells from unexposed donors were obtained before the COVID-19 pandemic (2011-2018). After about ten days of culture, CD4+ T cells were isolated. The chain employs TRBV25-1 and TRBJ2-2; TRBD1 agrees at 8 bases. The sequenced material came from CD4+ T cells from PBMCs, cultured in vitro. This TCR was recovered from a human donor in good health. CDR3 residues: CASSGAGTGTGELFF. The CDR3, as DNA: TGTGCCAGCAGTGGGGCCGGGACAGGAACCGGGGAGCTGTTTTTT.